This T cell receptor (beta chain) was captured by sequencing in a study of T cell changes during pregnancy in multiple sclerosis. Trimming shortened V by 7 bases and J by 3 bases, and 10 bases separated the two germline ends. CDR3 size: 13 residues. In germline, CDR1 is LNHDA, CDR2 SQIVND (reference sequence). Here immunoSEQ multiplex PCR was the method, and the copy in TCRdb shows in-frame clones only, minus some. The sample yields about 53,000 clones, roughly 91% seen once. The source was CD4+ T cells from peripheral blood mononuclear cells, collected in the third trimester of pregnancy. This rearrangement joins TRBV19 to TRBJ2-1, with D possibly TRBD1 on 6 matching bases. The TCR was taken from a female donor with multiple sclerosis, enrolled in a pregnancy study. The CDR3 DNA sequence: TGTGCCAGTACCCAGACAGGCTACAATGAGCAGTTCTTC. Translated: CASTQTGYNEQFF.